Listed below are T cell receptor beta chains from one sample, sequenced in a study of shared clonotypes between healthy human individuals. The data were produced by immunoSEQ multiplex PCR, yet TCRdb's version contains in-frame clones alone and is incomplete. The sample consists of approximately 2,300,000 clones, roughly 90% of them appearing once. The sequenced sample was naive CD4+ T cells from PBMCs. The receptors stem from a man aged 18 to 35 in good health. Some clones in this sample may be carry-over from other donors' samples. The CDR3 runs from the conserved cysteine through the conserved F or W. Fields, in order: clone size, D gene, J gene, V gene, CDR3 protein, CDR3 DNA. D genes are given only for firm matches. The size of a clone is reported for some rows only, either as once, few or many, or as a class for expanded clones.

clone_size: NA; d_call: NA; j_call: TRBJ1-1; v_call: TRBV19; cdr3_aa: CASSIDIRRGPNTEAFF; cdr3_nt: TGTGCCAGTAGTATTGATATTCGTCGAGGCCCGAACACTGAAGCTTTCTTT
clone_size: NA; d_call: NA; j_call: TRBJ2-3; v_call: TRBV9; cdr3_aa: CASSVAGARLTDTQYF; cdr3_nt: TGTGCCAGCAGCGTAGCCGGGGCCAGACTCACAGATACGCAGTATTTT
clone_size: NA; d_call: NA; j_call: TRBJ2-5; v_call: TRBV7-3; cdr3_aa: CASSLTPVAGRETQYF; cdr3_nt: TGTGCCAGCAGCTTAACCCCCGTGGCAGGACGAGAGACCCAGTACTTC
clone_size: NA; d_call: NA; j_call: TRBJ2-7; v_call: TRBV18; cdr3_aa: CASSPGQNEQYF; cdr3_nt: TGTGCCAGCTCACCCGGTCAGAACGAGCAGTACTTC
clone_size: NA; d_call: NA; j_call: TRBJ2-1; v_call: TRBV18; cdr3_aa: CASSPALGLAREQFF; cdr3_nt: TGTGCCAGCTCACCGGCGCTGGGACTCGCACGGGAGCAGTTCTTC
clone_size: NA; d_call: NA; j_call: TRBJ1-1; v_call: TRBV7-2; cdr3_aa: CASSFRTENTEAFF; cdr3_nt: TGTGCCAGCAGCTTCCGGACAGAGAACACTGAAGCTTTCTTT
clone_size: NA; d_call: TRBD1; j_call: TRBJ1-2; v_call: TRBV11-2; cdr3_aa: CASSLDGRQGYGYTF; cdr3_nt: TGTGCCAGCAGCTTAGATGGGCGACAGGGGTATGGCTACACCTTC
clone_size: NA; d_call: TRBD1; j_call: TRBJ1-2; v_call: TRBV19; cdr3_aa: CASSIYPGPVGNRDRGRAF; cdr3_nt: TGTGCCAGTAGTATCTACCCGGGCCCCGTGGGCAACCGGGACAGGGGACGTGCCTTC
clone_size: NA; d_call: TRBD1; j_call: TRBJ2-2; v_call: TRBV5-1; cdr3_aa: CASSRGTGTLGELFF; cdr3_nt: TGCGCCAGCAGTCGTGGGACAGGCACCCTCGGGGAGCTGTTTTTT
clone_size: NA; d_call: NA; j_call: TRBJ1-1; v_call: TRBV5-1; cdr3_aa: CASSLGSRGGWTEAFF; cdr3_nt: TGCGCCAGCAGCTTGGGTTCGCGTGGGGGTTGGACTGAAGCTTTCTTT
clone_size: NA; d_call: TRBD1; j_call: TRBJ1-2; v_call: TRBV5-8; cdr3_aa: CASSLPFQGAFLYNGYTF; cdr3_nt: TGTGCCAGCAGCTTACCCTTTCAGGGGGCATTTTTGTATAATGGCTACACCTTC
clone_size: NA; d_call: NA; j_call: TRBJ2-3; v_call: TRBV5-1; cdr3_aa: CASKVGAASGTDTQYF; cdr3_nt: TGCGCCAGCAAAGTCGGGGCGGCTAGCGGCACAGATACGCAGTATTTT
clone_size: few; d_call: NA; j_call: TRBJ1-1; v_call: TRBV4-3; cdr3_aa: CASSRGTTNTEAFF; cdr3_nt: TGCGCCAGCAGCCGGGGGACAACGAACACTGAAGCTTTCTTT
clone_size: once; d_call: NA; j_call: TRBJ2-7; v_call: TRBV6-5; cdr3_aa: CASSYSILVYEQYF; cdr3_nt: TGTGCCAGCAGTTACTCGATTTTAGTCTACGAGCAGTACTTC
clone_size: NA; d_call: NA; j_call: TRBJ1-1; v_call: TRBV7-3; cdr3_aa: CASSLLSGNTEAFF; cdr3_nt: TGTGCCAGCAGCTTATTATCAGGGAACACTGAAGCTTTCTTT
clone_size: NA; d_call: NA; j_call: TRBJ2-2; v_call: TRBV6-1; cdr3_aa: CASSEGYGMGHFTGELFF; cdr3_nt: TGTGCCAGCAGTGAAGGATACGGCATGGGGCACTTCACCGGGGAGCTGTTTTTT
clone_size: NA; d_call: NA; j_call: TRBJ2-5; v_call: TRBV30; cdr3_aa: CAWTPDQETQYF; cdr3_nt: TGTGCCTGGACTCCGGACCAAGAGACCCAGTACTTC
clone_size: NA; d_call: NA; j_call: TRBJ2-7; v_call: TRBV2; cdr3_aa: CASSEHREWYEQYF; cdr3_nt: TGTGCCAGCAGTGAACACAGGGAGTGGTACGAGCAGTACTTC
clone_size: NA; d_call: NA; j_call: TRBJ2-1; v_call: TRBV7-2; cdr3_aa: CASSLRYGEQFF; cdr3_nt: TGTGCCAGCAGCTTAAGGTATGGTGAGCAGTTCTTC
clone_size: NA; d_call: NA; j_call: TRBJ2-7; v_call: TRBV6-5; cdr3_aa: CASSQTGLSEQYF; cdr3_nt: TGTGCCAGCAGCCAAACGGGACTTAGCGAGCAGTACTTC
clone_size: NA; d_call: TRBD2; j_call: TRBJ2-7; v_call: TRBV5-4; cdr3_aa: CASSLIREGLGEQYF; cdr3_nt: TGTGCCAGCAGCTTGATTCGGGAGGGCCTGGGGGAGCAGTACTTC
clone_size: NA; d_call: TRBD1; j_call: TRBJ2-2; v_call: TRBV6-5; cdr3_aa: CASRGTGGTGELFF; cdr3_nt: TGTGCCAGCAGAGGGACAGGGGGGACCGGGGAGCTGTTTTTT